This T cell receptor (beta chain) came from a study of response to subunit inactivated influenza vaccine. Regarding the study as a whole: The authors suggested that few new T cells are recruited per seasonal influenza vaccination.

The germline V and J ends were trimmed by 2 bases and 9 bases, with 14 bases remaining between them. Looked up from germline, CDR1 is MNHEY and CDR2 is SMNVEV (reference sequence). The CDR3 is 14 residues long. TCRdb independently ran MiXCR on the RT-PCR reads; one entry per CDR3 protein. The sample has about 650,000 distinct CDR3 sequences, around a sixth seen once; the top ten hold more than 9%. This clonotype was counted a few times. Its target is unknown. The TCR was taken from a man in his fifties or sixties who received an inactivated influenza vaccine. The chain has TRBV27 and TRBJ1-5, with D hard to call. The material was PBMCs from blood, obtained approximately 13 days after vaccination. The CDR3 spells CASSLERTSGPQHF. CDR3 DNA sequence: TGTGCCAGCAGTTTAGAGCGGACGAGCGGGCCCCAGCATTTT.